The sequence of this T cell receptor (beta chain) was determined in a study of early T cells in non-severe SARS-CoV-2 infection (TCRdb year 2021). With respect to the entire study: Because TCR sequencing was done on bulk RNA from unsorted whole blood, the alpha and beta chains could not be paired. General conclusions and limits of the study: Matching against VDJdb was skewed toward anti-spike CD8 responses, likely underestimated virus-specific expansions, and missed private and CD4 specificities.

Library preparation employed 5' RACE. Sequenced using a NextSeq 500. Unique molecular identifiers were attached to individual cDNA molecules in the TCR library protocol so that sequencing error and PCR bias could be corrected. TCR alpha and beta chains were both sequenced, and the abundances of alpha and beta sequences in each sample were closely correlated with each other. Turning to the authors' computational methods: V gene, J gene and CDR3 annotation of TCR sequences was performed with Decombinator V4. TCRs were defined as expanded if a significant change between any two time points was detected under a Poisson model with p below 0.0001. TCR abundances were normalised to the total number of TCRs sequenced per sample and were expressed as counts per million. MAIT TCRs were defined by TRAV1-2 paired with TRAJ12, TRAJ20 or TRAJ33, and iNKT TCRs by TRAV10 paired with TRAJ18. VDJdb, accessed on 1 November 2021, was searched for TCRs annotated for CMV, EBV and SARS-CoV-2, and TCRs annotated for more than one antigen were excluded. TCRdb reanalyzed the raw reads on its own, using fastp at Q25 for trimming and MiXCR for clone calling, and kept in-frame beta chains. CDR3 protein duplicates are merged, each entry listing the most common genes and DNA. These V and J calls are TCRdb output, not the study's own analysis. Counted in this sample were under 35,000 distinct CDR3 sequences; over 6.5% of them appeared once. The top ten constitute less than 5% of the sample.

This clonotype has ten or more counts. It lacks a known antigen. No base quality values were provided; no much bigger clone lies one nucleotide off. A case-control design nested within a healthcare worker cohort in London, UK, was used, with weekly nasopharyngeal swab PCR tests and blood sampling performed. Healthcare workers were recruited between 23 and 31 March 2020, during the week of the UK lockdown, and were followed weekly for up to roughly 15 weeks. V is cut by 5 bases and J by 1 base, and the space between the germline ends is 14 bases. Its CDR3 holds 14 amino acids, cysteine through phenylalanine. Only the CDR3 portion is preserved as DNA: 42 bases, with reading frame beginning at the first base. According to the germline V gene (reference sequence), CDR1 reads GTSNPN and CDR2 reads SVGIG.

Sequencing was carried out using whole blood. The receptor's source is an adult who was a healthcare worker with PCR-confirmed SARS-CoV-2 infection or an uninfected control (not recorded which). Here the chain combines TRBV30 and TRBJ1-1, with the D gene too uncertain to name. The CDR3 protein sequence reads: CAWAQGIGNTEAFF. The DNA is as follows: TGTGCCTGGGCTCAAGGGATCGGGAACACTGAAGCTTTCTTT. Supplemented by the reference TRBV30 and TRBJ1-1 proteins around the CDR3, the complete variable domain is SQTIHQWPATLVQPVGSPLSLECTVEGTSNPNLYWYRQAAGRGLQLLFYSVGIGQISSEVPQNLSASRPQDRQFILSSKKLLLSDSGFYLCAWAQGIGNTEAFFGQGTRLTVV.